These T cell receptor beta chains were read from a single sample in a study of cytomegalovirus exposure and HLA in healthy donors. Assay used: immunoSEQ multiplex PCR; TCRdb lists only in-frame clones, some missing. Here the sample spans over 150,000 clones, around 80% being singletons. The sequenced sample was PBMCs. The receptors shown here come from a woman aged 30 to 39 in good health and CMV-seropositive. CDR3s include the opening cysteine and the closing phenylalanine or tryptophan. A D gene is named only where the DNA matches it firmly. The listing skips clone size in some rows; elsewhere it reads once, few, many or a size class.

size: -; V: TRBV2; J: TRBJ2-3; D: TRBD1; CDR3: CASSGQGAAYTQYF; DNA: TGTGCCAGCAGTGGGCAGGGGGCTGCGTATACGCAGTATTTT
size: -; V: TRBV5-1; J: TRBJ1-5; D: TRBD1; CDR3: CASSPSGGVSNQPQHF; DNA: TGCGCCAGCAGCCCGTCAGGGGGCGTTAGCAATCAGCCCCAGCATTTT
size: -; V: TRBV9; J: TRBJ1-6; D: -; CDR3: CASSVAGGQGSPLHF; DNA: TGTGCCAGCAGCGTAGCGGGGGGGCAAGGTTCACCCCTCCACTTT
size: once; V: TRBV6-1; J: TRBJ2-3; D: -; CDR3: CASSEAATSTDTQYF; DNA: TGTGCCAGCAGTGAAGCGGCCACCAGCACAGATACGCAGTATTTT
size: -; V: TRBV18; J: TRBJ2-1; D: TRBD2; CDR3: CASSRNLGGGDSYNEQFF; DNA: TGTGCCAGCTCTCGCAATTTAGGCGGGGGGGATTCCTACAATGAGCAGTTCTTC
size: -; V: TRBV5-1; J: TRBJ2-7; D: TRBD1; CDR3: CASSTGTGRYEQYF; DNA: TGCGCCAGCAGTACGGGGACAGGGAGGTACGAGCAGTACTTC
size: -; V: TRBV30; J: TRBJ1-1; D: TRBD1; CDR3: CASHGTGTTEAFF; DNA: TGTGCCTCACACGGGACAGGGACCACTGAAGCTTTCTTT
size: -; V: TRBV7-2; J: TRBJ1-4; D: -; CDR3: CASRLRHEKLFF; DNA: TGTGCCAGCAGACTCCGTCATGAAAAACTGTTTTTT
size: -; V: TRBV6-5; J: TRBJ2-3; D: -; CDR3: CASSYGGTSTDTQYF; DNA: TGTGCCAGCAGTTATGGGGGGACTAGCACAGATACGCAGTATTTT
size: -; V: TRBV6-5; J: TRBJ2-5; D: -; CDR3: CASSYSPSQETQYF; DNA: TGTGCCAGCAGTTACTCCCCCAGCCAAGAGACCCAGTACTTC
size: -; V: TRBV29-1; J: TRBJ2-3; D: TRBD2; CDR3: CSVEGAGGPDTQYF; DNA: TGCAGCGTTGAAGGCGCGGGGGGCCCAGATACGCAGTATTTT
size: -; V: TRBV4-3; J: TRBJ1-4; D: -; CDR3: CASSQDPREANEKLFF; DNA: TGCGCCAGCAGCCAAGATCCCAGGGAGGCTAATGAAAAACTGTTTTTT
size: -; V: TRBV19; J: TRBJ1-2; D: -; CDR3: CASSWELRGYTF; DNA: TGTGCCAGTAGTTGGGAGTTGCGCGGCTACACCTTC